This TCR beta chain originates from a study of T cell changes during pregnancy in multiple sclerosis. The V end lost 2 bases, the J end lost 6 bases, and 10 bases lay between the germline ends. Looked up from germline, CDR1 is KGHSH and CDR2 is LQKENI. The CDR3 is made up of 13 amino acids. TCRdb's copy holds only in-frame clones and misses some; the assay was immunoSEQ multiplex PCR. Of about 40,000 clones listed, approximately 90% are singletons. The input for sequencing was CD4+ T cells from peripheral blood mononuclear cells, taken in the first trimester of pregnancy. This sequence was found in a female donor with multiple sclerosis, enrolled in a pregnancy study. V gene TRBV18 combines with J gene TRBJ1-2, with a possible D match to TRBD1 (5 bases). CDR3 residues: CASSPGALNGYTF. Written as DNA, the CDR3 is TGTGCCAGCTCACCAGGGGCCCTTAATGGCTACACCTTC.